What follows describes a single T cell receptor beta chain. The entry originates in a study of CD8+CD57+ T cells in acquired aplastic anemia. As for the study in general: Sorted CD4+ and CD8+ cell DNA averaged about 3.5 ug.

The template for TCR beta VDJ and CDR3 sequence profiling was genomic DNA. A single record per CDR3 protein comes from TCRdb applying MiXCR to the reads. The sample lists some 220,000 distinct CDR3 sequences, 30% to 40% occurring once. This CDR3 is built from 15 residues. The junction had 7 bases not matched to a gene; V was cut back by 0 bases and J by 9 bases. Per germline, CDR1 LNHNV and CDR2 YYDKDF (reference sequence). The rearrangement links TRBV15 to TRBJ2-1; TRBD2 matches 8 bases. This TCR came from a human donor in good health, serving as a control. Material for sequencing was sorted CD4+, CD8+, or CD8+CD57+ T cells (not recorded which) from PBMCs. The CDR3 sequence is CATSRDRTSRGEQFF. The CDR3 region has the DNA TGTGCCACCAGCAGAGATAGGACTAGCCGGGGTGAGCAGTTCTTC. Filled out from reference TRBV15 and TRBJ2-1, the complete variable domain reads DAMVIQNPRYQVTQFGKPVTLSCSQTLNHNVMYWYQQKSSQAPKLLFHYYDKDFNNEADTPDNFQSRRPNTSFCFLDIRSPGLGDTAMYLCATSRDRTSRGEQFFGPGTRLTVL.